The rows below give T cell receptor beta chains drawn from one sample of a study of blood T cell repertoires in COVID-19. The table came from immunoSEQ multiplex PCR; TCRdb's copy has only in-frame clones and leaves some out. Among about 400,000 clones listed, around 92% were seen once. Specimen: peripheral blood. These receptors were obtained from a man aged 40-49 years with acute or convalescent COVID-19. The CDR3 runs from the conserved cysteine through the conserved F or W. A D gene is named only where the DNA matches it firmly. Expanded clones get a size class; other rows say once, few or many, or leave the size out.

>TRBJ2-7|TRBD2|TRBV14|-
CASSQESGRAYEQYF
TGTGCCAGCAGCCAAGAAAGCGGGAGAGCCTACGAGCAGTACTTC
>TRBJ2-7|TRBD1|TRBV28|-
CASRETGGHEQYF
TGTGCCAGCAGAGAAACAGGGGGTCACGAGCAGTACTTC
>TRBJ1-4|-|TRBV7-9|-
CASSLSHERGEKLFF
TGTGCCAGCAGCTTAAGCCACGAACGGGGGGAAAAACTGTTTTTT
>TRBJ1-2|TRBD1|TRBV10-3|-
CAISGGQGGYGYTF
TGTGCCATCAGTGGGGGACAGGGCGGGTATGGCTACACCTTC
>TRBJ2-7|-|TRBV29-1|-
CSVMSYEQYF
TGCAGCGTCATGTCCTACGAGCAGTACTTC
>TRBJ2-3|TRBD1|TRBV6-5|-
CASSPTGTGTDTQYF
TGTGCCAGCAGTCCGACAGGGACCGGCACAGATACGCAGTATTTT
>TRBJ1-1|-|TRBV30|-
CAWTLDFGTEAFF
TGTGCCTGGACTCTGGACTTTGGGACTGAAGCTTTCTTT
>TRBJ1-3|TRBD1|TRBV7-8|-
CASSPPQGDSGNTIYF
TGTGCCAGCAGCCCCCCCCAGGGGGACTCTGGAAACACCATATATTTT
>TRBJ2-7|TRBD1|TRBV5-6|-
CASSLFGTGEMREQYF
TGTGCCAGCAGCTTGTTTGGGACAGGGGAAATGCGCGAGCAGTACTTC
>TRBJ2-6|-|TRBV7-9|-
CASSDNSGANVLTF
TGTGCCAGCAGCGACAACTCTGGGGCCAACGTCCTGACTTTC
>TRBJ2-3|TRBD1|TRBV2|-
CASSEGDREDTQYF
TGTGCCAGCAGTGAAGGGGACAGGGAAGATACGCAGTATTTT
>TRBJ2-5|-|TRBV7-9|-
CASSLALLETQYF
TGTGCCAGCAGCTTAGCGTTATTAGAGACCCAGTACTTC
>TRBJ2-7|TRBD1|TRBV18|-
CASSAGTATAEQYF
TGTGCCAGCTCAGCTGGGACAGCGACCGCCGAGCAGTACTTC
>TRBJ2-7|-|TRBV30|once
CAWTIRVNYEQYF
TGTGCCTGGACGATCAGGGTAAACTACGAGCAGTACTTC
>TRBJ1-6|-|TRBV5-1|-
CASSLEYNSPLHF
TGCGCCAGCAGCTTAGAGTATAATTCACCCCTCCACTTT
>TRBJ2-1|-|TRBV28|-
CASSLFIGQVISYNEQFF
TGTGCCAGCAGTTTATTTATAGGTCAGGTGATCTCCTACAATGAGCAGTTCTTC
>TRBJ2-2|-|TRBV12-5|-
CASGLVRGELFF
TGTGCTAGTGGTTTGGTCAGGGGGGAGCTGTTTTTT
>TRBJ1-5|-|TRBV7-8|-
CASSPGRNQPQHF
TGTGCCAGCAGCCCCGGGAGGAATCAGCCCCAGCATTTT
>TRBJ2-1|TRBD2|TRBV9|-
CASSVVREGLNEQFF
TGTGCCAGCAGCGTAGTGCGGGAGGGGCTCAATGAGCAGTTCTTC
>TRBJ2-7|TRBD2|TRBV27|-
CASSLIGTSGPYEQYF
TGTGCCAGCAGTTTAATCGGGACTAGCGGGCCTTACGAGCAGTACTTC
>TRBJ2-3|TRBD2|TRBV7-2|-
CASSPAGTTFTDTQYF
TGTGCCAGCAGCCCAGCAGGGACTACCTTCACAGATACGCAGTATTTT
>TRBJ2-3|TRBD2|TRBV4-3|-
CASSRRLADTQYF
TGCGCCAGCAGCCGCAGACTAGCGGATACGCAGTATTTT
>TRBJ1-5|-|TRBV28|once
CASRLGWGGGNQPQHF
TGTGCCAGTCGATTAGGGTGGGGCGGCGGCAATCAGCCCCAGCATTTT
>TRBJ1-3|-|TRBV18|-
CATIRGSSSGNTIYF
TGTGCCACCATCAGGGGCTCCAGCTCTGGAAACACCATATATTTT
>TRBJ2-1|TRBD2|TRBV27|-
CASLSASGNYNEQFF
TGTGCCAGCCTTTCGGCTAGCGGGAACTACAATGAGCAGTTCTTC
>TRBJ1-1|-|TRBV28|-
CASSLRRADTEAFF
TGTGCCAGCAGTTTACGGCGGGCGGACACTGAAGCTTTCTTT
>TRBJ2-7|-|TRBV28|-
CASSFGGLYEQYF
TGTGCCAGCAGTTTCGGTGGGCTCTACGAGCAGTACTTC
>TRBJ2-2|-|TRBV4-3|-
CASSQERTEAGELFF
TGCGCCAGCAGCCAAGAGAGGACAGAGGCCGGGGAGCTGTTTTTT
>TRBJ2-2|-|TRBV30|-
CAWRSFSVGGELFF
TGTGCCTGGCGTTCATTCAGCGTGGGCGGGGAGCTGTTTTTT
>TRBJ2-1|-|TRBV9|-
CASTRDESNEQFF
TGTGCCAGCACCAGGGATGAATCCAATGAGCAGTTCTTC
>TRBJ2-3|TRBD2|TRBV3-1/TRBV3-2|-
CASSQPLRTSGATDTQYF
TGTGCCAGCAGCCAACCTCTCCGGACTAGCGGGGCCACAGATACGCAGTATTTT
>TRBJ1-5|-|TRBV19|once
CASSIDIAVVGQPQHF
TGTGCCAGTAGTATAGATATTGCGGTCGTAGGTCAGCCCCAGCATTTT
>TRBJ1-1|-|TRBV5-1|-
CASTWGGLNTEAFF
TGCGCCAGCACTTGGGGCGGACTGAACACTGAAGCTTTCTTT
>TRBJ1-5|TRBD1|TRBV28|-
CASTPRGRTENQPQHF
TGTGCCAGCACACCGAGGGGGCGTACCGAAAATCAGCCCCAGCATTTT
>TRBJ2-1|-|TRBV27|-
CASSPNRDNEQFF
TGTGCCAGCAGCCCCAACAGGGACAATGAGCAGTTCTTC
>TRBJ2-5|-|TRBV19|-
CASSIRDRRETQYF
TGTGCCAGTAGTATCCGAGACAGGCGGGAGACCCAGTACTTC